These 22 T cell receptor beta chains share one sample of origin, sequenced in a study of T cells in Graves' hyperthyroidism and ophthalmopathy. From RNA transcripts, TCR beta CDR3 regions were amplified. With the HTBI primer set, the TCR CDR3 went through a first round of RT-PCR. From the multiplex PCR reads, TCRdb called clonotypes with MiXCR, one entry per CDR3 protein. Seen here are fewer than 500,000 distinct CDR3 sequences, around an eighth observed once, and the top ten hold 20% to 25%. Sequencing was carried out using blood. Receptor source: a man aged 25-45 years with Graves' hyperthyroidism that later progressed to Graves' ophthalmopathy.

In its sample, this clonotype was seen many times. The chain combines TRBV12-3 or TRBV12-4 with TRBJ1-1, with TRBD1 as a possible D gene (6 bases). The CDR3 sequence is 11 residues long. V gave up 3 bases and J gave up 10 bases, with 9 bases separating them. As DNA, the CDR3 is TGTGCCAGCAGTTTGGGAGGGGGAGCTTTCTTT. It is translated as CASSLGGGAFF.

This clonotype appeared many times. The chain uses TRBV9 and TRBJ1-2; 7 bases are shared with TRBD1. The CDR3 has 15 amino acids. Germline V CDR1 and CDR2: SGDLS, YYNGEE. The V gene end was trimmed by 6 bases and the J gene end by 3 bases; junction bases not matched to a gene: 11. CDR3 in DNA: TGTGCCAGCAACAGGGAGGGGGCAGTAGACTATGGCTACACCTTC. This sequence encodes CASNREGAVDYGYTF.

The chain is built from TRBV5-5 and TRBJ2-1; D is perhaps TRBD1 or TRBD2 (5 bases each). The CDR3 runs to 13 residues. V lost 0 bases and J 9 bases, leaving 10 bases between the germline ends. CDR1 and CDR2 (germline): SGHKS, YYEKEE (reference sequence). CDR3 sequence reads: CASSLERGVEQFF. The CDR3 DNA follows: TGTGCCAGCAGCTTGGAACGGGGCGTTGAGCAGTTCTTC.

The chain links TRBV20-1 to TRBJ1-5; D is perhaps TRBD1 (6 bases). The V and J ends lost 0 bases and 0 bases respectively, with 18 bases between them. The length of the CDR3 is 18 residues. Germline CDR1 is DFQATT and CDR2 is SNEGSKA (reference sequence). The CDR3 DNA reads TGCAGTGCTAGAGATCAAGGGGGGGGGCTTTATAGCAATCAGCCCCAGCATTTT. Translating it yields CSARDQGGGLYSNQPQHF.

This clonotype was found many times. The chain carries TRBV20-1 and TRBJ1-5; D uncertain. The CDR3 length is 13 residues. The germline V and J ends were trimmed by 6 bases and 6 bases, with 15 bases remaining between them. CDR1 is DFQATT, CDR2 SNEGSKA, per germline (reference sequence). The CDR3 bases are TGCAGTGCAAGTGACGATTTGAGTCAGCCCCAGCATTTT. The encoded protein is CSASDDLSQPQHF.

This clonotype was counted many times. This sequence joins TRBV20-1 and TRBJ2-7; TRBD2 agrees at 8 bases. The germline V gene has CDR1 DFQATT and CDR2 SNEGSKA (reference sequence). This CDR3 has 14 amino acids. The J segment lost 3 bases and the V segment lost 6 bases, leaving 10 bases of the junction unmatched. Written as DNA, the CDR3 is TGCAGTGCCCGCGGGACGCGGGGGGTCTACGAGCAGTACTTC. Amino acid sequence: CSARGTRGVYEQYF.

The sample holds many counts of this clonotype. The CDR3 region is CASSYLPGQGTYGYTF. CDR3 DNA sequence: TGTGCCAGCAGTTACTTACCGGGACAGGGAACATATGGCTACACCTTC. This chain uses TRBV6-5 with TRBJ1-2; 9 nucleotides line up with TRBD1. Germline V gives CDR1 MNHEY, CDR2 SVGAGI. The V segment lost 1 base and the J segment 5 bases; nucleotides outside the gene matches: 8. The CDR3 is made up of 16 amino acids.

The chain joins TRBV10-3 to TRBJ1-1; D remains unclear. The CDR3 spans 15 residues. Deletions cut 5 bases from V and 0 bases from J, with 13 bases between. Germline V gene lookup returns CDR1 ENHRY and CDR2 SYGVKD. The DNA of the CDR3 is TGTGCCATCAGTCGATCGGGAGCGTTGAACACTGAAGCTTTCTTT. Protein product: CAISRSGALNTEAFF.

The gene calls are TRBV4-1 and TRBJ2-2; TRBD1 matches 10 bases. This CDR3 is built from 16 residues. With 5 bases clipped from V and 5 bases from J, the junction kept 8 bases outside the gene matches. From germline, CDR1 is MGHRA and CDR2 YSYEKL. CDR3 DNA: TGCGCCAGCAGCATTACACCGGGACAGGGGACCGGGGAGCTGTTTTTT. It codes for CASSITPGQGTGELFF.

V usage is TRBV12-3 or TRBV12-4 and J usage is TRBJ1-3, with D perhaps TRBD1 (6 bases). Trimming removed 5 bases from V and 2 bases from J, with 16 bases in between. This CDR3 spans 16 amino acids. CDR3 amino acids: CASSPQAAGAGNTIYF. DNA for the CDR3: TGTGCCAGCAGTCCCCAGGCGGCAGGGGCTGGAAACACCATATATTTT.

This clonotype was seen repeatedly, ten times or more. This sequence joins TRBV28 and TRBJ2-3; 7 bases agree with TRBD1. In germline, CDR1 is MDHEN, CDR2 SYDVKM. CDR3 length: 16 amino acids. The J segment lost 1 base and the V segment lost 4 bases, leaving 8 bases of the junction unmatched. The CDR3 bases are TGTGCCAGCAGTTCACCGGGACAGCAGGGCACAGATACGCAGTATTTT. This gives the protein CASSSPGQQGTDTQYF.

The table lists this clonotype with a few counts. This chain connects TRBV2 to TRBJ2-6; 8 bases are a match to TRBD2. Germline values: CDR1 SNHLY, CDR2 FYNNEI. This CDR3 spans 16 amino acids. V dropped 7 bases and J dropped 4; count of bases not matched to a gene: 9. The CDR3 is CASKSGGSKGANVLTF. CDR3 DNA: TGTGCCAGCAAAAGCGGGGGATCTAAAGGGGCCAACGTCCTGACTTTC.

This sequence joins TRBV28 and TRBJ1-2; D is unclear. The CDR3 is 15 amino acids. Germline V CDR1 and CDR2: MDHEN, SYDVKM. The V end lost 4 bases, the J end lost 0 bases, and 12 bases lay between the germline ends. The DNA for the CDR3 is TGTGCCAGCAGTTCGCCGGGGTGGTCTAACTATGGCTACACCTTC. It yields the protein CASSSPGWSNYGYTF.

This clonotype was counted ten times or more. This chain uses TRBV12-5 with TRBJ2-1; 12 bases agree with TRBD2. Trimming removed 5 bases from V and 0 bases from J; junction bases left unmatched: 8. The CDR3 is made up of 18 amino acids. Germline V gives CDR1 LGHNT, CDR2 FRNRAP. CDR3 protein: CASGLPTSGGPSYNEQFF. The CDR3 region has the DNA TGTGCTAGTGGTCTGCCGACTAGCGGGGGCCCCTCCTACAATGAGCAGTTCTTC.

This clonotype was found many times. In nucleotides, the CDR3 is TGTGCCATCAGGGGACAGTCGGGCTACGAGCAGTACTTC. Its protein product is CAIRGQSGYEQYF. The chain has TRBV10-3 and TRBJ2-7; 7 bases align to TRBD1. The ends lost 6 bases at V and 3 bases at J; junction bases unmatched: 5. This CDR3 comprises 13 residues. In germline, CDR1 is ENHRY, CDR2 SYGVKD.

This clonotype has a handful of counts. The V call is TRBV9, the J call TRBJ1-5; D might be TRBD1 (6 bases). Germline V gives CDR1 SGDLS, CDR2 YYNGEE. The CDR3 consists of 14 residues. Trimming removed 3 bases at V and 6 bases at J, with 13 bases between. The CDR3 sequence is CASSARGFGQPQHF. CDR3 nucleotide sequence: TGTGCCAGCAGCGCCAGGGGTTTTGGTCAGCCCCAGCATTTT.

At least ten counts were recorded for this clonotype. The chain links TRBV12-3 or TRBV12-4 to TRBJ2-7; TRBD1 agrees at 7 bases. Germline trimming cut 5 bases from V and 5 bases from J; bases unmatched to any gene: 3. CDR3 size: 12 residues. The CDR3 region has the DNA TGTGCCAGCAGTCACACAGGGGACGAGCAGTACTTC. Protein product: CASSHTGDEQYF.

The chain links TRBV6-1 to TRBJ2-1; D may be TRBD2 (6 bases). CDR3 length: 14 amino acids. Germline CDR1 MNHNS, CDR2 SASEGT. V was trimmed by 5 bases and J by 8 bases, leaving 16 bases between them. This chain's CDR3 is CASSYRGVGDEQFF. As DNA, the CDR3 is TGTGCCAGCAGTTACCGCGGGGTTGGCGATGAGCAGTTCTTC.

The chain carries TRBV7-3 and TRBJ2-1; TRBD1 agrees at 7 bases. Germline-derived CDR1 and CDR2 are SGHTA and FQGTGA. J gave up 15 bases and V 4 bases, and 15 bases lay outside the gene matches. CDR3 length: 14 amino acids. The CDR3 spells CASSSVSSGQHRFF. Here the CDR3 DNA reads TGTGCCAGCAGCTCCGTGTCCTCGGGACAGCATCGGTTCTTC.

Only a few counts were recorded for this clonotype. The rearrangement links TRBV4-1 to TRBJ1-1, with 7 nucleotides matching TRBD1. The V gene end was trimmed by 0 bases and the J gene end by 8 bases; junction bases not matched to a gene: 3. The CDR3 runs 13 residues. The germline CDR1 and CDR2 sequences are MGHRA and YSYEKL. The CDR3 spells CASSQEDRHEAFF. The DNA for the CDR3 is TGCGCCAGCAGCCAAGAGGACAGGCACGAAGCTTTCTTT.

In its sample, this clonotype was seen a few times. J is TRBJ1-2 and V is TRBV13, with D maybe TRBD1 (6 bases). CDR1 and CDR2 (germline): PRHDT, FYEKMQ (reference sequence). V was pared by 10 bases and J by 3 bases, with 18 bases between. The CDR3 extends over 14 amino acids. Here the CDR3 DNA reads TGTGCCACCAATCCGGGGGGCGGCGACTATGGCTACACCTTC. Its protein product is CATNPGGGDYGYTF.

This clonotype was counted ten times or more. This sequence joins TRBV12-3 or TRBV12-4 and TRBJ2-7; 8 positions agree with TRBD1. V shed 1 base and J 5 bases; nucleotides not matched to a gene: 4. The CDR3 length is 14 residues. This CDR3 is CASSLGTGFDEQYF. The CDR3 DNA follows: TGTGCCAGCAGTTTAGGGACAGGGTTCGACGAGCAGTACTTC.